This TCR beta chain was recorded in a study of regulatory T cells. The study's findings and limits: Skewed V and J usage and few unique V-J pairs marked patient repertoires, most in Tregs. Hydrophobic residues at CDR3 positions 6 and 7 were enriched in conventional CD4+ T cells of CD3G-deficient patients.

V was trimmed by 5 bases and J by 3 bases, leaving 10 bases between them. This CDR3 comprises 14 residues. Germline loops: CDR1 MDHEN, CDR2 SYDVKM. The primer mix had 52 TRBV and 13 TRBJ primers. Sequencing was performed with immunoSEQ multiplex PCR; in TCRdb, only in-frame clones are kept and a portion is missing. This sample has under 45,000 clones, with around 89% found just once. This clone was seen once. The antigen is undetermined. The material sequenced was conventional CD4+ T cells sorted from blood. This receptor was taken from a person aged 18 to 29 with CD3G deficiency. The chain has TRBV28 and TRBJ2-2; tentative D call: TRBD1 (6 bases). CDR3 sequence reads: CASSLTGHTGELFF. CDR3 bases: TGTGCCAGCAGTCTCACAGGGCACACCGGGGAGCTGTTTTTT.